The T cell receptor (beta chain) under discussion was sequenced for a study of Ad26.COV2.S vaccination and SARS-CoV-2 variants. Study outcomes and limitations: While placebo recipients had lower spike-specific TCR breadth, vaccine recipients had more.

Trimming took 5 bases from V and 4 from J, leaving 35 bases between them. Looked up from germline, CDR1 is SGHVS and CDR2 is FNYEAQ. The CDR3 consists of 22 residues. As concerns this clone: The antigen is undetermined.

Only in-frame clones appear in the TCRdb table, and some are missing; sequencing was by immunoSEQ multiplex PCR. This table has more than 120,000 clones, roughly 90% appearing once. The chain combines TRBV7-6 with TRBJ2-2, with a possible D match to TRBD1 (6 bases). The TCR originated in a human donor who had recovered from COVID-19. Here the sequenced sample was peripheral blood, taken after recovery from COVID-19. The CDR3 here is CASSPSPVYSGTPERGTGELFF. In nucleotides, the CDR3 is TGTGCCAGCAGCCCGTCCCCCGTTTATTCCGGGACACCAGAAAGGGGCACCGGGGAGCTGTTTTTT.